The 13 T cell receptor beta chains reported below all come from one sample, sequenced in a study of T cell repertoires in cytomegalovirus infection. These receptors are not linked to any known antigen. TCRdb re-analysed the reads in MiXCR, keeping a single row per CDR3 protein. The repertoire holds 570,000 or so distinct CDR3 sequences, with around two fifths as singletons. The sequences come from cultured PBMCs, collected from culture after CMV antigen stimulation. These receptors all stem from a human donor in good health (CMV status not recorded). Some clones in this sample may be carry-over from other donors' samples.

Turning to this clonotype: A read error may be the cause here, since a much bigger clone is one base away. The chain recombines TRBV7-2 with TRBJ2-3, with no clear D. CDR1 is SGHTA, CDR2 FQGNSA, per germline. The CDR3 is 14 amino acids. This CDR3 reads CASILRGLTDTQYF. The CDR3 DNA is TGTGCCAGCATCTTACGAGGCCTCACAGATACGCAGTATTTT.

The gene calls are TRBV20-1 and TRBJ2-3; tentatively, D is TRBD1 or TRBD2 (5 bases each). V shed 5 bases and J shed 2 bases, with 17 bases lying between them. The CDR3 is 15 residues long. Germline V gene sequence: CDR1 DFQATT, CDR2 SNEGSKA (reference sequence). CDR3 nucleotide sequence: TGCAGTGCTTCAGGTGCAGGGAGCTTCACAGATACGCAGTATTTT. It translates to CSASGAGSFTDTQYF.

This chain links TRBV7-9 with TRBJ2-1; D call uncertain. The germline gives CDR1 SEHNR, CDR2 FQNEAQ (reference sequence). Trimming took off 4 bases at V and 6 bases at J, with 7 bases between the two ends. There are 12 residues in the CDR3. The CDR3 sequence is CASSWDFNEQFF. CDR3 coding DNA: TGTGCCAGCAGCTGGGATTTCAATGAGCAGTTCTTC.

In its sample, this clonotype was seen a few times. The chain recombines TRBV7-2 with TRBJ2-1, with D perhaps matching TRBD1 (5 bases). This CDR3 contains 13 residues. CDR1 and CDR2 (germline): SGHTA, FQGNSA. V lost 3 bases to trimming and J lost 7 bases, with 10 bases between them. The CDR3 here is CASSFQGDNEQFF. CDR3 DNA: TGTGCCAGCAGCTTTCAAGGGGATAATGAGCAGTTCTTC. Using reference TRBV7-2 and TRBJ2-1 for the parts outside the CDR3, the full variable domain is GAGVSQSPSNKVTEKGKDVELRCDPISGHTALYWYRQSLGQGLEFLIYFQGNSAPDKSGLPSDRFSAERTGGSVSTLTIQRTQQEDSAVYLCASSFQGDNEQFFGPGTRLTVL.

This clonotype came up many times. The chain uses TRBV7-2 and TRBJ2-3; 14 bases map to TRBD2. The CDR3 is made up of 15 amino acids. Germline V gene data show CDR1 as SGHTA and CDR2 as FQGNSA. V was pared by 4 bases and J by 5 bases, with 2 bases of the junction left unmatched. The CDR3 sequence: CASSSTSGGGDTQYF. The DNA for the CDR3 is TGTGCCAGCAGCTCGACTAGCGGGGGGGGAGATACGCAGTATTTT. The full variable domain, its missing parts supplied by reference TRBV7-2 and TRBJ2-3, is GAGVSQSPSNKVTEKGKDVELRCDPISGHTALYWYRQSLGQGLEFLIYFQGNSAPDKSGLPSDRFSAERTGGSVSTLTIQRTQQEDSAVYLCASSSTSGGGDTQYFGPGTRLTVL.

This clonotype occurred once. This chain uses TRBV6-5 with TRBJ1-2; 8 bases are a match to TRBD1. CDR1 and CDR2 from the germline V gene are MNHEY and SVGAGI. The CDR3 sequence is 13 residues long. V was clipped by 2 bases and J by 6 bases; unmatched bases: 2. CDR3 amino acids: CASSYMDRDGYTF. The CDR3, as DNA: TGTGCCAGCAGTTACATGGACAGGGATGGCTACACCTTC.

This clonotype showed up many times. This chain joins TRBV20-1 and TRBJ1-3, with D possibly matching TRBD1 (6 bases). The CDR3 has 14 residues. CDR1 is DFQATT and CDR2 is SNEGSKA in the germline V gene (reference sequence). Deletions cut 3 bases from V and 4 bases from J, with 13 bases between. The CDR3 region has the DNA TGCAGTGCTAGTTGGGGGGCAAGGGGAAACACCATATATTTT. Encoded protein: CSASWGARGNTIYF.

The chain carries TRBV27 and TRBJ1-1, with 7 positions matching TRBD1. Trimming cost V 4 bases and J 1 base; bases outside gene matches: 9. This CDR3 has 16 residues. The germline CDR1 and CDR2 sequences are MNHEY and SMNVEV (reference sequence). CDR3 sequence: CASSSWTGLTNTEAFF. CDR3 DNA sequence: TGTGCCAGCAGTTCCTGGACAGGCCTAACGAACACTGAAGCTTTCTTT.

This clonotype has more than one count but fewer than ten. The chain recombines TRBV7-9 with TRBJ2-5; 9 bases agree with TRBD1. The CDR3 extends over 14 amino acids. The ends lost 4 bases at V and 5 bases at J; junction bases unmatched: 5. The germline CDR1 and CDR2 sequences are SEHNR and FQNEAQ (reference sequence). The CDR3 DNA reads TGTGCCAGCAGCTGGGGACAGGGTGTTGAGACCCAGTACTTC. As protein: CASSWGQGVETQYF.

This clonotype appeared a few times. The V gene is TRBV7-2, the J gene TRBJ2-3, with D unclear. V dropped 4 bases and J dropped 0 bases, with 8 bases sitting between them. CDR3 length equals 14 residues. CDR1 SGHTA and CDR2 FQGNSA come from the germline V gene. Written as DNA, the CDR3 is TGTGCCAGCAGCTATGGGCCTAGCACAGATACGCAGTATTTT. It encodes CASSYGPSTDTQYF.

The rearrangement uses TRBV6-1 and TRBJ2-5; 13 bases fit TRBD2. This CDR3 has 16 residues. Per germline, CDR1 MNHNS and CDR2 SASEGT. J lost 2 bases, V lost 5 bases, and 5 bases had no gene match. As DNA, the CDR3 is TGTGCCAGCAGTTATCCGGGACTAGCGGGACAAGAGACCCAGTACTTC. As protein: CASSYPGLAGQETQYF.

This chain connects TRBV6-6 to TRBJ2-1; 8 nucleotides line up with TRBD1. The trim removed 1 base at V and 7 bases at J, leaving 6 bases unmatched. The CDR3 loop spans 15 amino acids. Germline V lookup: CDR1 MNHNY, CDR2 SVGAGI (reference sequence). The CDR3 protein is CASSYYGQGLNEQFF. In DNA form, the CDR3 reads TGTGCCAGCAGTTACTATGGACAGGGACTGAATGAGCAGTTCTTC.

This clonotype was seen a few times. This chain joins TRBV6-6 and TRBJ1-2; no reliable D call. The CDR3 has 15 residues. Germline CDR1 is MNHNY and CDR2 is SVGAGI (reference sequence). Trimming removed 2 bases from V and 5 bases from J, with 15 bases in between. CDR3 coding DNA: TGTGCCAGCAGTTACCCCCTGACAAGAACGTATGGCTACACCTTC. Translating it yields CASSYPLTRTYGYTF.